This TCR beta chain was observed in a study of shared clonotypes between healthy human individuals. V trimming: 5 bases; J trimming: 4 bases; junction bases outside the gene matches: 9. Germline V lookup: CDR1 SGDLS, CDR2 YYNGEE. The CDR3 is 16 residues long. Researchers ran the assay at a deep level. TCRdb's copy holds only in-frame clones and misses some; the assay was immunoSEQ multiplex PCR. The table records nearly 750,000 clones, roughly two thirds of them present only once. This clone showed up just once. This TCR was sampled from a woman aged 30 to 39 in good health. Sequenced input: memory CD4+ T cells sorted from blood. Described subset: CD45RA-negative fraction. The V call is TRBV9, the J call TRBJ2-1; 10 nucleotides line up with TRBD2. CDR3 protein: CASSPPAGGAYNEQFF. CDR3 nucleotides: TGTGCCAGCAGTCCCCCAGCGGGAGGGGCGTACAATGAGCAGTTCTTC.